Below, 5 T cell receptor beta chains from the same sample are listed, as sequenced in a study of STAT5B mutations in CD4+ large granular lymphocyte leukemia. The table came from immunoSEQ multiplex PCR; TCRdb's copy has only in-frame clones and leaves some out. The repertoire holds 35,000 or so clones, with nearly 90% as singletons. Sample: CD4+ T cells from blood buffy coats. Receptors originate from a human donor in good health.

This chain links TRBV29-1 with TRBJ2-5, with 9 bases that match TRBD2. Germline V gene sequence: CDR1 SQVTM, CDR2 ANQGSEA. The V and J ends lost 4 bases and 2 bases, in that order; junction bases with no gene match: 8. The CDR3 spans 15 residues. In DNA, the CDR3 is TGCAGCGTTGCGAAACTAGCGGGTACGCAAGAGACCCAGTACTTC. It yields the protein CSVAKLAGTQETQYF.

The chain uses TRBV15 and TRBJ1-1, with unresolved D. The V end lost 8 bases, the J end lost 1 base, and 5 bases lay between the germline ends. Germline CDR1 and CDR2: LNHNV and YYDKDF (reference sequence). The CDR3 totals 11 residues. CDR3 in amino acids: CATARNTEAFF. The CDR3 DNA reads TGTGCCACCGCAAGGAACACTGAAGCTTTCTTT.

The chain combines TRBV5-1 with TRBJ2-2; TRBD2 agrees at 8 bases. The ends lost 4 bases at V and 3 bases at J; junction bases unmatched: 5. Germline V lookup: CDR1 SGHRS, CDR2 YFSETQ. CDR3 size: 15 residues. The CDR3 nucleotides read TGCGCCAGCAGCGGAACAGCGGGAGACACCGGGGAGCTGTTTTTT. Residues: CASSGTAGDTGELFF.

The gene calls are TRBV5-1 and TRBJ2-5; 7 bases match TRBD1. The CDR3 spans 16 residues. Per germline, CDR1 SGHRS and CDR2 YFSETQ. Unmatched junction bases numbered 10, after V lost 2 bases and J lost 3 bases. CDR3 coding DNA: TGCGCCAGCAGCTTAGGGGAGACAGGGTCTAAAGAGACCCAGTACTTC. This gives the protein CASSLGETGSKETQYF. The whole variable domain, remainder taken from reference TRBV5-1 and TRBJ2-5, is KAGVTQTPRYLIKTRGQQVTLSCSPISGHRSVSWYQQTPGQGLQFLFEYFSETQRNKGNFPGRFSGRQFSNSRSEMNVSTLELGDSALYLCASSLGETGSKETQYFGPGTRLLVL.

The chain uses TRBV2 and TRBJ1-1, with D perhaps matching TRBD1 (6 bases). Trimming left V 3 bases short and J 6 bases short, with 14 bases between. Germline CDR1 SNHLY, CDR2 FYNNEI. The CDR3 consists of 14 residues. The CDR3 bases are TGTGCCAGCAGTGAGGCTGGGACACTTTCTGAAGCTTTCTTT. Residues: CASSEAGTLSEAFF.